These T cell receptor beta chains were read from a single sample in a study of cytomegalovirus exposure and HLA in healthy donors. Sequencing used immunoSEQ multiplex PCR; TCRdb keeps in-frame clones, though not all of them. The profile shows fewer than 150,000 clones, about 64% of them singletons. Specimen: PBMCs. These receptors were taken from a man between 18 and 29 years old in good health and CMV-seropositive. Both conserved end residues are part of each CDR3. The D gene is left open where the match is weak. A row's size may be missing; if present it is once, few, many or a size class.

v_call	d_call	j_call	clone_size	cdr3_aa	cdr3_nt
TRBV28	-	TRBJ1-6	few	CASSFPRANSPLHF	TGTGCCAGCAGTTTTCCCAGGGCTAATTCACCCCTCCACTTT
TRBV11-3	-	TRBJ2-7	-	CASSLTYEQYF	TGTGCCAGCAGCCTAACCTACGAGCAGTACTTC
TRBV11-2	TRBD1	TRBJ1-2	few	CASSSTGGGYGYTF	TGTGCCAGCAGCTCGACAGGGGGCGGCTATGGCTACACCTTC
TRBV19	TRBD2	TRBJ2-2	few	CASSIDPGLAVTGELFF	TGTGCCAGTAGTATAGATCCCGGACTAGCGGTGACCGGGGAGCTGTTTTTT
TRBV9	-	TRBJ1-5	-	CASSREAGSNQPQHF	TGTGCCAGCAGTCGCGAAGCGGGGTCCAATCAGCCCCAGCATTTT
TRBV28	-	TRBJ1-1	-	CASTQLNTEAFF	TGTGCCAGCACCCAATTGAACACTGAAGCTTTCTTT
TRBV6-1	TRBD1	TRBJ1-1	-	CASSDRTGTEAFF	TGTGCCAGCAGTGACCGGACAGGGACTGAAGCTTTCTTT
TRBV6-6	-	TRBJ1-4	few	CASSYSSYEKLFF	TGTGCCAGCAGTTACTCCAGTTATGAAAAACTGTTTTTT
TRBV15	TRBD2	TRBJ2-2	-	CATSRVLAGGTGELFF	TGTGCCACCAGCAGAGTACTAGCGGGGGGAACCGGGGAGCTGTTTTTT
TRBV4-1	TRBD2	TRBJ2-3	few	CASSQASGGATDTQYF	TGCGCCAGCAGCCAAGCTAGCGGGGGGGCCACAGATACGCAGTATTTT
TRBV2	-	TRBJ2-5	-	CASSTGYQETQYF	TGTGCCAGCAGTACAGGGTACCAAGAGACCCAGTACTTC
TRBV29-1	-	TRBJ2-3	few	CSSLAGGTDTQYF	TGCAGCTCGTTGGCAGGGGGCACAGATACGCAGTATTTT
TRBV9	-	TRBJ2-3	-	CASSVGPGGDTQYF	TGTGCCAGCAGCGTAGGCCCCGGCGGGGATACGCAGTATTTT
TRBV10-3	TRBD1	TRBJ1-5	-	CAISLDRGRDQPQHF	TGTGCCATCAGTTTGGACAGGGGTCGGGATCAGCCCCAGCATTTT
TRBV4-1	TRBD1	TRBJ2-3	few	CASSQGDRYTDTQYF	TGCGCCAGCAGCCAAGGGGACAGATACACAGATACGCAGTATTTT
TRBV2	TRBD2	TRBJ2-7	-	CASSEYGGVYEQYF	TGTGCCAGCAGTGAGTACGGGGGGGTCTACGAGCAGTACTTC
TRBV29-1	TRBD2	TRBJ2-3	few	CSVAGLAGGKLRDTQYF	TGCAGCGTTGCGGGACTAGCGGGGGGCAAACTTCGAGATACGCAGTATTTT
TRBV5-6	TRBD1	TRBJ1-1	few	CASSPDRGRTYTEAFF	TGTGCCAGCAGCCCAGACAGGGGGCGAACGTACACTGAAGCTTTCTTT
TRBV5-1	TRBD1	TRBJ2-5	once	CASSLRQGAVETQYF	TGCGCCAGCAGCCTAAGACAGGGGGCTGTAGAGACCCAGTACTTC
TRBV7-9	-	TRBJ1-1	medium-sized	CASSTWGSGAFF	TGTGCCAGCAGTACCTGGGGTAGCGGGGCTTTCTTT
TRBV13	TRBD2	TRBJ2-3	-	CASSLGVAGGPTDTQYF	TGTGCCAGCAGCTTAGGGGTAGCGGGGGGGCCGACAGATACGCAGTATTTT
TRBV2	-	TRBJ1-6	once	CASSEPGGGRSPLHF	TGTGCCAGCAGTGAGCCGGGCGGGGGGAGATCACCCCTCCACTTT
TRBV2	TRBD2	TRBJ2-1	-	CASRRGGRIGSYNEQFF	TGTGCCAGCAGACGGGGGGGGCGGATCGGAAGCTACAATGAGCAGTTCTTC
TRBV5-4	TRBD1	TRBJ1-2	-	CASSLTRTGIYGYTF	TGTGCCAGCAGCTTAACACGGACAGGGATCTATGGCTACACCTTC
TRBV7-2	TRBD1	TRBJ2-1	few	CASSLLGQGAGNEQFF	TGTGCCAGCAGCTTATTGGGACAGGGGGCCGGGAATGAGCAGTTCTTC
TRBV27	-	TRBJ2-5	-	CASSLRGETQYF	TGTGCCAGCAGTCTCAGGGGAGAGACCCAGTACTTC
TRBV28	TRBD1	TRBJ1-2	-	CASRPRGHYGYTF	TGTGCCAGCAGGCCCAGGGGGCATTATGGCTACACCTTC
TRBV5-1	-	TRBJ1-1	-	CASSGRSGAIRNTEAFF	TGCGCCAGCAGCGGCAGATCAGGGGCCATTAGGAACACTGAAGCTTTCTTT
TRBV7-6	TRBD1	TRBJ1-1	-	CASSLGDRGQGTEAFF	TGTGCCAGCAGTCTCGGGGACAGGGGGCAAGGCACTGAAGCTTTCTTT
TRBV4-2	TRBD2	TRBJ2-1	-	CASSQDRSGGPNEQFF	TGTGCCAGCAGCCAAGATCGTAGCGGGGGACCAAATGAGCAGTTCTTC
TRBV25-1	TRBD1	TRBJ2-3	-	CASSEPWTGWGTDTQYF	TGTGCCAGCAGTGAGCCCTGGACAGGGTGGGGCACAGATACGCAGTATTTT
TRBV6-1	-	TRBJ1-5	-	CASSGTVYQPQHF	TGTGCCAGCAGCGGAACAGTATATCAGCCCCAGCATTTT
TRBV7-9	-	TRBJ2-5	few	CASSLEGGYQETQYF	TGTGCCAGCAGCTTGGAGGGCGGATACCAAGAGACCCAGTACTTC
TRBV7-2	TRBD1	TRBJ2-5	few	CASSFSRTGTETQYF	TGTGCCAGCAGCTTTTCCCGGACAGGGACCGAGACCCAGTACTTC
TRBV2	-	TRBJ2-7	few	CASSDPGGPYEQYF	TGTGCCAGCAGTGATCCGGGGGGCCCCTACGAGCAGTACTTC
TRBV10-1	-	TRBJ1-1	once	CAVREAFF	TGCGCCGTCAGAGAAGCTTTCTTT
TRBV6-5	-	TRBJ1-5	-	CASSREDNQPQHF	TGTGCCAGCAGTCGGGAAGACAATCAGCCCCAGCATTTT
TRBV5-8	-	TRBJ1-5	once	CASSRPPGIHQPQHF	TGTGCCAGCAGCCGCCCCCCAGGGATACATCAGCCCCAGCATTTT
TRBV7-9	-	TRBJ2-6	-	CASSFSPGANVLTF	TGTGCCAGCAGCTTTAGTCCAGGGGCCAACGTCCTGACTTTC
TRBV6-1	TRBD1	TRBJ1-5	-	CASRESGTGPQHF	TGTGCCAGCAGAGAATCCGGGACAGGCCCCCAGCATTTT
TRBV10-2	TRBD1	TRBJ2-2	-	CASRAGTGVSGELFF	TGCGCCAGCAGGGCCGGGACAGGGGTTAGCGGGGAGCTGTTTTTT
TRBV6-6	-	TRBJ1-4	few	CASSRASRNEKLFF	TGTGCCAGCTCCAGGGCCAGCCGTAATGAAAAACTGTTTTTT
TRBV6-1	-	TRBJ1-5	-	CAGGDPLGNQPQHF	TGTGCCGGAGGGGACCCCCTTGGCAATCAGCCCCAGCATTTT
TRBV30	-	TRBJ2-1	-	CAWSGGLRSSYNEQFF	TGTGCCTGGAGCGGAGGACTTCGGAGCTCCTACAATGAGCAGTTCTTC
TRBV5-1	TRBD1	TRBJ1-4	-	CASSLEGALEKLFF	TGCGCCAGCAGCTTGGAGGGGGCGCTGGAAAAACTGTTTTTT
TRBV7-2	TRBD2	TRBJ2-3	-	CATSGTSGLTDTQYF	TGTGCCACCTCGGGAACTAGCGGCCTCACAGATACGCAGTATTTT
TRBV28	-	TRBJ2-5	-	CASSLPQGLQETQYF	TGTGCCAGCAGTTTACCTCAGGGGCTACAAGAGACCCAGTACTTC
TRBV5-6	-	TRBJ1-2	-	CASTRSGVRGYTF	TGTGCCAGCACCAGATCAGGGGTTCGCGGCTACACCTTC
TRBV6-6	TRBD2	TRBJ2-3	-	CASRASGTSTDTQYF	TGTGCCAGCAGAGCTAGCGGGACGAGCACAGATACGCAGTATTTT
TRBV9	-	TRBJ1-1	few	CASRGPPVGTEAFF	TGTGCCAGCAGGGGGCCACCTGTGGGCACTGAAGCTTTCTTT
TRBV13	-	TRBJ2-5	few	CASSSGLRETQYF	TGTGCCAGCAGCTCAGGGCTACGAGAGACCCAGTACTTC
TRBV2	-	TRBJ2-3	few	CASSRADTQYF	TGTGCCAGCTCTAGAGCAGATACGCAGTATTTT
TRBV7-6	-	TRBJ2-7	-	CASSLKRFDSEGQYF	TGTGCCAGCAGCTTAAAGCGGTTCGATTCCGAGGGGCAGTACTTC
TRBV6-5	TRBD1	TRBJ1-1	-	CASSYGTDREAFF	TGTGCCAGCAGTTACGGGACAGACCGTGAAGCTTTCTTT
TRBV6-6	TRBD2	TRBJ2-3	few	CASSRTSGGRDTQYF	TGTGCCAGCAGTAGGACTAGCGGGGGGCGGGATACGCAGTATTTT
TRBV7-6	-	TRBJ1-6	few	CASSLVGGGGNSPLHF	TGTGCCAGCAGCTTAGTCGGAGGGGGAGGGAATTCACCCCTCCACTTT
TRBV4-2	-	TRBJ1-1	few	CASSPAGGLLTEAFF	TGTGCCAGCAGCCCTGCGGGGGGGCTGTTAACTGAAGCTTTCTTT
TRBV6-1	-	TRBJ1-6	once	CASSTDYNSPLHF	TGTGCCAGCAGTACAGACTATAATTCACCCCTCCACTTT
TRBV7-9	-	TRBJ2-7	few	CASSSTGDEQYF	TGTGCCAGCAGCTCGACAGGAGACGAGCAGTACTTC
TRBV15	-	TRBJ2-4	few	CATRAAKNIQYF	TGTGCCACCAGAGCAGCCAAAAACATTCAGTACTTC